Only a few counts were recorded for the clone carrying this T cell receptor (beta chain). This entry is derived from a study of T cells in Graves' hyperthyroidism and ophthalmopathy. The TCR beta CDR3 regions underwent amplification using RNA transcripts as the source. RT-PCR in the first round (using the HTBI primer set) targeted the TCR CDR3. TCRdb reprocessed the multiplex PCR reads with MiXCR, giving one entry per CDR3 protein. The sample has roughly 280,000 distinct CDR3 sequences, about 15% seen once. V gave up 3 bases and J gave up 7 bases, with 12 bases separating them. The CDR3 has 14 residues. Germline V gene data show CDR1 as MNHEY and CDR2 as SMNVEV (reference sequence).

V usage is TRBV27 and J usage is TRBJ2-2; D possibly corresponds to TRBD2 (6 bases). This receptor was taken from a woman aged 55-75 years with Graves' ophthalmopathy. Sample: blood. The CDR3 spells CASSFERGYGELFF. CDR3 nucleotides: TGTGCCAGCAGTTTTGAACGGGGGTACGGGGAGCTGTTTTTT.